This TCR beta chain was captured by sequencing in a study of T-cell memory formation after mild COVID-19. TCRdb fed the 5' RACE reads into MiXCR, producing one record per CDR3 protein. The sample has about 310,000 distinct CDR3 sequences; approximately 15% are singletons. Trimming took off 1 base at V and 12 bases at J, with 10 bases between the two ends. The CDR3 runs to 11 residues. This chain joins TRBV12-3 or TRBV12-4 and TRBJ2-7; D might be TRBD2 (6 bases). This TCR was sampled from a man aged 18 to 30 who had mild COVID-19 (a few samples of this study predate the infection). Cell type and time point are not known. Sequenced material: PBMCs or a T cell subset sorted from them (not recorded which). In nucleotides, the CDR3 is TGTGCCAGCAGTTTAGGGAGGGAACCGTACTTC. It encodes CASSLGREPYF.